Presented here are 15 T cell receptor beta chains from one specimen sequenced in a study of tumour-infiltrating T cells in Burkitt lymphoma. Sequenced by immunoSEQ multiplex PCR; TCRdb stores in-frame clones only, minus some. The repertoire includes 4,500 to 6,000 clones, roughly an eighth of them detected once, and about a quarter sits in the top ten. The specimen sequenced was tumor tissue. Receptor source: a human donor with Burkitt lymphoma.

This clone was recorded a few times. The rearrangement uses TRBV4-2 and TRBJ1-1; D call uncertain. Looked up from germline, CDR1 is LGHNA and CDR2 is YNFKEQ. This CDR3 contains 14 residues. V lost 4 bases, J lost 1 base, and 10 bases lay in between. The CDR3, as DNA: TGTGCCAGCAGCCCGGACCTGGGGAACACTGAAGCTTTCTTT. Amino acids: CASSPDLGNTEAFF.

The chain recombines TRBV28 with TRBJ2-7; maybe TRBD1 (5 bases). The CDR3 sequence is 15 residues long. Trimming left V 5 bases short and J 0 bases short, with 14 bases between. CDR1 and CDR2 from the germline V gene are MDHEN and SYDVKM. The CDR3 DNA reads as TGTGCCAGCAGTGGAATCGACAGCAACTCCTACGAGCAGTACTTC. Translated: CASSGIDSNSYEQYF.

The chain links TRBV6-5 to TRBJ1-6, with TRBD1 as a possible D gene (5 bases). The CDR3 covers 14 residues. Germline CDR1 MNHEY, CDR2 SVGAGI. Deletions cut 7 bases from V and 4 bases from J, with 11 bases between. As DNA, the CDR3 is TGTGCCAGCACCTCCGGACAATATAATTCACCCCTCCACTTT. It specifies CASTSGQYNSPLHF.

Only a few counts were recorded for this clone. The chain combines TRBV30 with TRBJ1-5, with no clear D. Between the trimmed V and J ends, which lost 0 bases and 7 bases, there was a span of 13 bases. CDR3 length equals 14 residues. Germline V gene data show CDR1 as GTSNPN and CDR2 as SVGIG (reference sequence). The CDR3 region has the DNA TGTGCCTGGAGTGTACGCGGACTAGGGCAGCCCCAGCATTTT. Protein product: CAWSVRGLGQPQHF.

This chain joins TRBV7-9 and TRBJ2-1, with D uncertain. Germline V CDR1 and CDR2: SEHNR, FQNEAQ (reference sequence). CDR3 size: 15 residues. V was clipped by 3 bases and J by 0 bases, with 9 bases between them. The CDR3 spells CASSLGSSSYNEQFF. CDR3 DNA: TGTGCCAGCAGCTTGGGGTCTAGCTCCTACAATGAGCAGTTCTTC.

This clone was seen more than once but under ten times. The chain joins TRBV7-6 to TRBJ2-2; D unclear. The CDR3 length is 13 residues. V shed 5 bases and J shed 1 base, with 5 bases lying between them. Germline loops: CDR1 SGHVS, CDR2 FNYEAQ. CDR3 residues: CASSRLNTGELFF. The CDR3 DNA reads as TGTGCCAGCAGCCGCTTGAACACCGGGGAGCTGTTTTTT.

This clone occurred a few times. The CDR3 sequence is CASRTGTSGGRHQETQYF. The CDR3 DNA reads TGTGCCAGCAGGACCGGGACTAGCGGGGGACGGCACCAAGAGACCCAGTACTTC. The chain joins TRBV7-9 to TRBJ2-5; 14 positions agree with TRBD2. Germline-derived CDR1 and CDR2 are SEHNR and FQNEAQ (reference sequence). CDR3 length: 18 amino acids. The junction had 9 bases not matched to a gene; V was cut back by 6 bases and J by 0 bases.

The chain joins TRBV11-2 to TRBJ2-1, with D unresolved. CDR1 and CDR2 from the germline V gene are SGHAT and FQNNGV. V gave up 0 bases and J gave up 5 bases, with 8 bases separating them. The CDR3 totals 14 residues. The CDR3 spells CASSLDRLDNEQFF. CDR3 nucleotide sequence: TGTGCCAGCAGCTTAGATAGACTCGACAATGAGCAGTTCTTC.

This chain uses TRBV5-1 with TRBJ1-3; TRBD1 aligns across 8 bases. CDR3 length: 14 residues. The V and J ends lost 0 bases and 7 bases, in that order; junction bases with no gene match: 3. The germline V gene has CDR1 SGHRS and CDR2 YFSETQ. The CDR3 DNA is TGCGCCAGCAGCTTGGATCCAGGGGGCAACACCATATATTTT. It codes for CASSLDPGGNTIYF.

To note about this clone: One junction end does not reproduce the germline sequence, and a read error may be involved. V usage is TRBV15 and J usage is TRBJ1-1; 7 nucleotides line up with TRBD1. In germline, CDR1 is LNHNV, CDR2 YYDKDF (reference sequence). This CDR3 has 15 amino acids. The chain's CDR3 is CVTSSEQGFGTEAFF. CDR3 nucleotide sequence: TGTGTCACCAGCAGCGAACAGGGGTTTGGCACTGAAGCTTTCTTT.

Only a few counts were recorded for this clone. This sequence joins TRBV5-4 and TRBJ2-2, with a possible D match to TRBD2 (6 bases). V lost 4 bases and J lost 5, with 9 bases in between. The CDR3 loop spans 13 amino acids. The germline gives CDR1 SGHNT, CDR2 YYREEE (reference sequence). CDR3 DNA sequence: TGTGCCAGCAGCCTAGGAGGGACCGGGGAGCTGTTTTTT. It translates to CASSLGGTGELFF.

This rearrangement joins TRBV23-1 to TRBJ2-2; TRBD2 matches at 8 bases. TRBV23-1 is flagged as an ORF with uncertain function. The J segment lost 4 bases and the V segment lost 0 bases, leaving 13 bases of the junction unmatched. This CDR3 region has 19 residues. CDR3 coding DNA: TGCGCCAGCAGTCAATCGCACAGAACCGGGAGGGCAAGCACCGGGGAGCTGTTTTTT. Its translation: CASSQSHRTGRASTGELFF.

V gene TRBV5-5 combines with J gene TRBJ2-7, with D uncertain. This CDR3 has 13 residues. V lost 1 base and J lost 0, with 5 bases in between. CDR1 and CDR2 (germline): SGHKS, YYEKEE (reference sequence). CDR3 residues: CASSLRDSYEQYF. The CDR3 nucleotides are TGTGCCAGCAGCTTGAGGGACTCCTACGAGCAGTACTTC. Based on the CDR3 plus reference TRBV5-5 and TRBJ2-7, the full variable domain is DAGVTQSPTHLIKTRGQQVTLRCSPISGHKSVSWYQQVLGQGPQFIFQYYEKEERGRGNFPDRFSARQFPNYSSELNVNALLLGDSALYLCASSLRDSYEQYFGPGTRLTVT.

The chain couples TRBV4-3 to TRBJ2-7; D possibly corresponds to TRBD1 (6 bases). The CDR3 contains 14 residues. Per germline, CDR1 LGHNA and CDR2 YSLEER. Trimming took 6 bases from V and 0 from J, leaving 12 bases between them. The CDR3 nucleotides read TGCGCCAGCAGTCACAGGGCTTACTCCTACGAGCAGTACTTC. Residues: CASSHRAYSYEQYF.

This clone was observed a handful of times. The rearrangement joins TRBV18 to TRBJ1-3; D ambiguous. The CDR3 is 15 residues long. Trimming took off 6 bases at V and 0 bases at J, with 12 bases between the two ends. Germline V gives CDR1 KGHSH, CDR2 LQKENI. CDR3 sequence reads: CASSWTESSGNTIYF. The CDR3 DNA is TGTGCCAGCTCTTGGACGGAGAGCTCTGGAAACACCATATATTTT.